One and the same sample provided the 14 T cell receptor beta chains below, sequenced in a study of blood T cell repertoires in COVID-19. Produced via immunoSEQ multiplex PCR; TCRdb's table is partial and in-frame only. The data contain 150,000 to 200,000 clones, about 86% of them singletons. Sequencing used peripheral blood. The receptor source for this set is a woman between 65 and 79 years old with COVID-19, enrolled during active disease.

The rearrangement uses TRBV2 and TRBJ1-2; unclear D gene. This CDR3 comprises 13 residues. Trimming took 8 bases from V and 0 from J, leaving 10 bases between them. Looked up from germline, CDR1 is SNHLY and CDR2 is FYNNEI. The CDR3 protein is CASHTGSNYGYTF. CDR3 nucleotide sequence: TGTGCCAGCCACACGGGGTCTAACTATGGCTACACCTTC.

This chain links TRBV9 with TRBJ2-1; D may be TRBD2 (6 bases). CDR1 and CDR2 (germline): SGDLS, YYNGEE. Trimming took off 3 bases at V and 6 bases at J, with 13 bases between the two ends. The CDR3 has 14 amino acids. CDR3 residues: CASSDRDWTNEQFF. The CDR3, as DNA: TGTGCCAGCAGCGACCGGGACTGGACCAATGAGCAGTTCTTC.

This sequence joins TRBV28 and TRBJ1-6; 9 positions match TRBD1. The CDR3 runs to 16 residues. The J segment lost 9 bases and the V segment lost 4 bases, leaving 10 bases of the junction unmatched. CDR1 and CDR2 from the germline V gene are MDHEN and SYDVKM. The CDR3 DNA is TGTGCCAGCAGTTCACCGGGACAGGGATCTGGTTCACCCCTCCACTTT. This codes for CASSSPGQGSGSPLHF.

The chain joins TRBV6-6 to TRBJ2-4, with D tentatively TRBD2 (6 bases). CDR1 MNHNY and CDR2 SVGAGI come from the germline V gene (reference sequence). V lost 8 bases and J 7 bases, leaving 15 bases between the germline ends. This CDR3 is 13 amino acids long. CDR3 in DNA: TGTGCCAGCTCGACCCGCGGGGATAACATTCAGTACTTC. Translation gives CASSTRGDNIQYF.

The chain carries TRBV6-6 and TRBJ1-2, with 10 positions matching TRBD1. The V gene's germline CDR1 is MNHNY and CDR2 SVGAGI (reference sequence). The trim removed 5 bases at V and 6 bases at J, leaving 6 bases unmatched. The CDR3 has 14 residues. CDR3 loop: CASSPPGTGDGYTF. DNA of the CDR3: TGTGCCAGCAGTCCCCCCGGGACAGGGGATGGCTACACCTTC.

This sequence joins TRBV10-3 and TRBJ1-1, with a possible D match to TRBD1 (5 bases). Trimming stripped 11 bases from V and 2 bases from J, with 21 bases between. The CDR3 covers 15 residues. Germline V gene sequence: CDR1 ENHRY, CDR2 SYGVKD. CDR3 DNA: TGTGCCGCCTCCCTCGGGCAGGGTATTAACACTGAAGCTTTCTTT. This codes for CAASLGQGINTEAFF.

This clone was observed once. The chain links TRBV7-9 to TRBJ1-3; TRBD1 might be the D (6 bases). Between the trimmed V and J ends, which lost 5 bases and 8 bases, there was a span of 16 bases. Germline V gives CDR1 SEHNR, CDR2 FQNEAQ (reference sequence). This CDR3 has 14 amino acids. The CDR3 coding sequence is TGTGCCAGCAGCCGTCAAACAGGGTGGGACACCATATATTTT. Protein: CASSRQTGWDTIYF.

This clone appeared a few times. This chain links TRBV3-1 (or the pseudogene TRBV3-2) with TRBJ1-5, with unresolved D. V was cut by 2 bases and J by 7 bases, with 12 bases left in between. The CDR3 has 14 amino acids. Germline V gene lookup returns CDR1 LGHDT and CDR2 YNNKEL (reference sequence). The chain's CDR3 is CASSQNRDWQPQHF. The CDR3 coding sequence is TGTGCCAGCAGCCAAAACCGCGATTGGCAGCCCCAGCATTTT.

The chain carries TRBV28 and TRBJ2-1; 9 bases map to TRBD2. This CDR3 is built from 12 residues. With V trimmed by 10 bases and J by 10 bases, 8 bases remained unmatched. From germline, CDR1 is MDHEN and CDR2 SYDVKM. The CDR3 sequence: CATTRGGGEQFF. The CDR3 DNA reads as TGTGCCACCACCCGCGGGGGGGGCGAGCAGTTCTTC.

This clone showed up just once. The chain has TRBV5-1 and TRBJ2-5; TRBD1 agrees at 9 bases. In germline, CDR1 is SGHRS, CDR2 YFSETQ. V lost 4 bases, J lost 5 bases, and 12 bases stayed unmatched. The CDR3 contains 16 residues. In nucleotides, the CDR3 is TGCGCCAGCAGCGTAAACCCGGGACAGGGTATCGAGACCCAGTACTTC. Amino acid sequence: CASSVNPGQGIETQYF.

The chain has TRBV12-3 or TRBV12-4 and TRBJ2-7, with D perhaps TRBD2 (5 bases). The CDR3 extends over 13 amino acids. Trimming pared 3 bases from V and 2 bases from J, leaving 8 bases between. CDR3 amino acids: CASSFLRAYEQYF. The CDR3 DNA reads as TGTGCCAGCAGTTTCCTGCGGGCCTACGAGCAGTACTTC.

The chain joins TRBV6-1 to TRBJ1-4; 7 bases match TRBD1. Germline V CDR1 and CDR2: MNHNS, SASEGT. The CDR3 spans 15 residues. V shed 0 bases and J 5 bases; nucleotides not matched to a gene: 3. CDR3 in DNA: TGTGCCAGCAGTGAAGCGGACAGGCCAAATGAAAAACTGTTTTTT. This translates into CASSEADRPNEKLFF.

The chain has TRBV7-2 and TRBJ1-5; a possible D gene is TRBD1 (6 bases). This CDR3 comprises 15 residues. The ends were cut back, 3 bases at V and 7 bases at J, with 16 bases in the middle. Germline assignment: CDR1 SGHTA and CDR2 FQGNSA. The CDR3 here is CASSFEEGGGQPQHF. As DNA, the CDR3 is TGTGCCAGCAGCTTTGAGGAGGGGGGGGGACAGCCCCAGCATTTT.

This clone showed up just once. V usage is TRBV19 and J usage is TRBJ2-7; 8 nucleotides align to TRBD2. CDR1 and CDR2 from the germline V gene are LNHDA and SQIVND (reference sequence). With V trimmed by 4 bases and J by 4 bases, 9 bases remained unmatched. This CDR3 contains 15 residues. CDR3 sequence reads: CASSKAGTSSYEQYF. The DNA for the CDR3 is TGTGCCAGTAGTAAAGCTGGGACTAGTTCGTACGAGCAGTACTTC.